This entry lists 21 T cell receptor beta chains sequenced from one sample in a study. TCRdb processed the reads anew with MiXCR; each CDR3 protein has one entry. The table shows some 15,000 distinct CDR3 sequences, with around 34% occurring only once. The specimen was blood. The receptor source for this set is a human donor.

Comment on this clonotype: The junction departs from the called germline gene at one end, perhaps through a read error. DNA for the CDR3: TGCGCCAGCATCTTGGATCGGCAGTTCTACGAGCAGTATTTT. Its translation is CASILDRQFYEQYF. The chain joins TRBV5-1 to TRBJ2-3; D is uncertain. The CDR3 extends over 14 amino acids. Germline V gene sequence: CDR1 SGHRS, CDR2 YFSETQ.

The V call is TRBV4-2, the J call TRBJ1-6, with a possible D match to TRBD1 (5 bases). Trimming cost V 0 bases and J 10 bases, with 10 bases left between them. The CDR3 consists of 14 residues. Germline CDR1 LGHNA, CDR2 YNFKEQ. The CDR3 loop reads CASSQDRGESPLHF. The CDR3 DNA is TGTGCCAGCAGCCAAGATCGGGGGGAGTCACCCCTCCACTTT.

Many counts were recorded for this clonotype. V usage is TRBV4-2 and J usage is TRBJ2-5, with D possibly TRBD1 on 6 matching bases. This CDR3 contains 15 residues. Germline V gene sequence: CDR1 LGHNA, CDR2 YNFKEQ. V was pared by 2 bases and J by 1 base, with 11 bases between. The CDR3 bases are TGTGCCAGCAGCCAACCGACAGGCTCCCAAGAGACCCAGTACTTC. Translated, it gives CASSQPTGSQETQYF.

The gene calls are TRBV11-2 and TRBJ2-1; TRBD1 agrees at 9 bases. The CDR3 spans 16 residues. J was trimmed by 3 bases and V by 5 bases; bases with no gene match: 8. The germline V gene has CDR1 SGHAT and CDR2 FQNNGV. This CDR3 is CASSARQGDSYNEQFF. The CDR3 DNA is TGTGCCAGCAGCGCGAGACAGGGGGACAGCTACAATGAGCAGTTCTTC.

This chain connects TRBV7-8 to TRBJ2-7; D perhaps matches TRBD1 (6 bases). The CDR3 is 13 amino acids. Trimming removed 1 base at V and 3 bases at J, with 7 bases between. The V gene's germline CDR1 is SGHVS and CDR2 FQNEAQ. This chain's CDR3 is CASSLVGGYEQYF. CDR3 nucleotide sequence: TGTGCCAGCAGCTTAGTAGGGGGCTACGAGCAGTACTTC. Variable domain in full (rest from reference TRBV7-8 and TRBJ2-7): GAGVSQSPRYKVAKRGQDVALRCDPISGHVSLFWYQQALGQGPEFLTYFQNEAQLDKSGLPSDRFFAERPEGSVSTLKIQRTQQEDSAVYLCASSLVGGYEQYFGPGTRLTVT.

By sample fraction, this clonotype is medium-sized. This sequence joins TRBV20-1 and TRBJ2-7, with 11 bases aligning to TRBD1. CDR1 is DFQATT and CDR2 is SNEGSKA in the germline V gene (reference sequence). This CDR3 region has 15 residues. Losses at the gene ends were 6 bases for V and 3 bases for J; bases not matched to a gene: 10. The CDR3 coding sequence is TGCAGTGCCCAGATTCCGGGACAGGGGGTCTACGAGCAGTACTTC. Translating it yields CSAQIPGQGVYEQYF.

This clonotype showed up many times. The rearrangement joins TRBV6-2 or TRBV6-3 to TRBJ2-5, with no clear D. With 2 bases removed from V and 0 bases from J, the gap between germline ends came to 10 bases. The CDR3 covers 15 residues. Germline values: CDR1 MNHEY, CDR2 SVGEGT. CDR3: CASSYPTWYQETQYF. The CDR3 DNA reads TGTGCCAGCAGTTACCCCACTTGGTACCAAGAGACCCAGTACTTC.

There are many counts of this clonotype. The J gene is TRBJ1-1, the V gene TRBV29-1, with a tentative D call TRBD1 (5 bases). Germline V gene lookup returns CDR1 SQVTM and CDR2 ANQGSEA. The CDR3 length is 11 residues. V lost 4 bases to trimming and J lost 3 bases, with 6 bases between them. CDR3 in amino acids: CSVGGYTEAFF. CDR3 bases: TGCAGCGTTGGGGGGTACACTGAAGCTTTCTTT.

This clonotype has ten or more counts. The rearrangement links TRBV7-9 to TRBJ2-5; unclear D gene. V lost 3 bases, J lost 5 bases, and 7 bases lay in between. The CDR3 is 12 amino acids. Germline lookup yields CDR1 SEHNR and CDR2 FQNEAQ (reference sequence). Written as DNA, the CDR3 is TGTGCCAGCAGCTTCGGACGGGAGACCCAGTACTTC. Amino acids: CASSFGRETQYF.

This clonotype was recorded many times. The chain joins TRBV20-1 to TRBJ1-1; tentatively, D is TRBD1 (6 bases). The length of the CDR3 is 13 residues. The germline V gene encodes CDR1 DFQATT and CDR2 SNEGSKA (reference sequence). V was cut by 5 bases and J by 4 bases, with 14 bases left in between. This chain's CDR3 is CSAVQGSGTEAFF. DNA of the CDR3: TGCAGTGCTGTACAGGGTTCGGGCACTGAAGCTTTCTTT.

The chain has TRBV29-1 and TRBJ2-3, with D unresolved. CDR3 length equals 13 residues. V shed 5 bases and J shed 11 bases, with 20 bases lying between them. CDR1 is SQVTM, CDR2 ANQGSEA, per germline. CDR3 amino acids: CSVLSFSYNEQYF. CDR3 coding DNA: TGCAGCGTTTTGAGTTTCTCCTACAATGAGCAGTATTTT.

On this clonotype itself: A much larger clone is a single base away; this may be a read error. The chain recombines TRBV25-1 with TRBJ2-7; tentatively, D is TRBD2 (6 bases). V was clipped by 6 bases and J by 7 bases, with 25 bases between them. In germline, CDR1 is MGHDK, CDR2 SYGVNS. The length of the CDR3 is 16 residues. This CDR3 reads CASSPTTGTYYNEQYF. The CDR3 bases are TGTGCCAGCAGCCCAACAACCGGGACTTACTACAATGAGCAGTACTTC.

Within the sample, this clonotype is medium-sized (0.01 to 0.1%). The chain is built from TRBV4-3 and TRBJ2-7, with 11 bases aligning to TRBD2. CDR3 length equals 15 residues. Germline CDR1 reads LGHNA; CDR2 reads YSLEER. The V gene end was trimmed by 2 bases and the J gene end by 6 bases; junction bases not matched to a gene: 6. The DNA of the CDR3 is TGCGCCAGCAGCCAACAACTAGCGGGAGTCAGCGAGCAGTACTTC. This codes for CASSQQLAGVSEQYF.

This clonotype was observed at least ten times. The rearrangement joins TRBV20-1 to TRBJ1-2, with 9 bases lining up with TRBD1. CDR1 DFQATT and CDR2 SNEGSKA come from the germline V gene (reference sequence). The junction had 7 bases not matched to a gene; V was cut back by 4 bases and J by 4 bases. The CDR3 has 14 residues. The CDR3 DNA reads as TGCAGTGCTACCCCCGGGACAGGGTTCTATGGCTACACCTTC. This encodes CSATPGTGFYGYTF.

A note on this clonotype: Since a much larger clone is just one base distant, this may be a read error. The chain carries TRBV7-9 and TRBJ1-1, with 8 nucleotides matching TRBD1. V gave up 7 bases and J gave up 4 bases; unmatched junction bases: 8. The CDR3 consists of 14 residues. CDR1 and CDR2 from the germline V gene are SEHNR and FQNEAQ (reference sequence). The CDR3 sequence: CASIETGGSTEAFF. The CDR3, as DNA: TGTGCCAGCATCGAAACAGGGGGGAGCACTGAAGCTTTCTTT.

This clonotype was detected many times. The chain combines TRBV29-1 with TRBJ2-1; 7 bases align to TRBD2. The CDR3 consists of 14 residues. Germline values: CDR1 SQVTM, CDR2 ANQGSEA. V shed 1 base, J shed 0 bases, and the junction held 0 bases outside the gene matches. CDR3 DNA: TGCAGCGTTGAAGGCGGGAGCTCCTACAATGAGCAGTTCTTC. Translated: CSVEGGSSYNEQFF.

This clonotype was detected ten times or more. J is TRBJ2-1 and V is TRBV4-3; TRBD2 matches at 7 bases. The CDR3 is 16 residues long. CDR1 LGHNA and CDR2 YSLEER come from the germline V gene. V was pared by 0 bases and J by 4 bases, with 6 bases of the junction left unmatched. CDR3 nucleotide sequence: TGCGCCAGCAGCCAAGATTACGGGAGGAAATACAATGAGCAGTTCTTC. This translates into CASSQDYGRKYNEQFF.

The chain combines TRBV4-2 with TRBJ1-3; D is ambiguous. V lost 0 bases and J lost 0, with 9 bases in between. The germline CDR1 and CDR2 sequences are LGHNA and YNFKEQ. The CDR3 has 16 residues. The CDR3 coding sequence is TGTGCCAGCAGCCAAGATTACGCCCTCTCTGGAAACACCATATATTTT. Encoded protein: CASSQDYALSGNTIYF.

The sample holds many counts of this clonotype. The J gene is TRBJ2-1, the V gene TRBV5-1, with 10 bases lining up with TRBD2. The CDR3 length is 15 residues. V trimming: 4 bases; J trimming: 2 bases; junction bases outside the gene matches: 3. Germline V CDR1 and CDR2: SGHRS, YFSETQ. The CDR3 spells CASSGLAVTYNEQFF. As DNA, the CDR3 is TGCGCCAGCAGCGGACTAGCGGTCACCTACAATGAGCAGTTCTTC.

Judged by abundance, this clonotype is medium-sized (0.01 to 0.1%). The chain recombines TRBV4-2 with TRBJ2-3, with TRBD1 matching 7 bases. After removal of 1 base from V and 5 bases from J, the junction contained 6 bases not matched to a gene. Germline V gene sequence: CDR1 LGHNA, CDR2 YNFKEQ. The CDR3 is 15 amino acids. CDR3 sequence reads: CASSQGQGNLDTQYF. CDR3 sequence (DNA): TGTGCCAGCAGCCAAGGACAGGGCAATTTAGATACGCAGTATTTT.

The rearrangement uses TRBV20-1 and TRBJ2-5; tentative D call: TRBD1 (5 bases). V lost 8 bases to trimming and J lost 4 bases, with 14 bases between them. CDR1 is DFQATT and CDR2 is SNEGSKA in the germline V gene (reference sequence). This CDR3 is 12 amino acids long. In DNA, the CDR3 is TGCAGTTTACAGGAGACGGGAGAGACCCAGTACTTC. Protein sequence: CSLQETGETQYF.